A selection of T cell receptor beta chains follows, all from one sample in a study of cytomegalovirus exposure and HLA in healthy donors. The table came from immunoSEQ multiplex PCR; TCRdb's copy has only in-frame clones and leaves some out. The sample has about 78,000 clones, about three quarters seen once. The sample comprised PBMCs. Receptor source: a male donor in good health and CMV-seronegative. Both conserved end residues are part of each CDR3. The D gene is left open where the match is weak. For some rows the clone size is stated as once, few or many, or as a class when expanded; others skip it.

v_call	clone_size	j_call	d_call	cdr3_aa	cdr3_nt
TRBV15	-	TRBJ2-7	TRBD2	CATSRDRLAVSYEQYF	TGTGCCACCAGCAGAGATAGACTAGCGGTCTCCTACGAGCAGTACTTC
TRBV2	-	TRBJ1-4	-	CASFRGEKLFF	TGTGCCAGCTTCAGGGGTGAAAAACTGTTTTTT
TRBV9	few	TRBJ2-3	-	CASSVGGVLDTQYF	TGTGCCAGCAGCGTAGGCGGGGTCCTAGATACGCAGTATTTT
TRBV30	-	TRBJ1-1	-	CAWTGIRDTEAFF	TGTGCCTGGACGGGGATCCGGGATACTGAAGCTTTCTTT
TRBV19	-	TRBJ2-1	TRBD2	CASSIGLSGIAGGINEQFF	TGTGCCAGTAGTATAGGGTTATCCGGAATAGCGGGAGGGATCAATGAGCAGTTCTTC
TRBV5-1	-	TRBJ1-1	-	CASSLDGRSNTEAFF	TGCGCCAGCAGCTTGGACGGGAGGTCGAACACTGAAGCTTTCTTT
TRBV23-1	once	TRBJ2-7	-	CASSPNGSETLSYEQYF	TGCGCCAGCAGTCCGAATGGCAGCGAAACCCTCTCCTACGAGCAGTACTTC
TRBV7-9	-	TRBJ2-7	-	CASSSIDSSEQYF	TGTGCCAGCAGCTCCATCGACAGTTCCGAGCAGTACTTC
TRBV30	-	TRBJ1-6	-	CAWSVSAGSPLHF	TGTGCCTGGAGTGTATCCGCCGGTTCACCCCTCCACTTT
TRBV5-1	-	TRBJ2-7	TRBD1	CASSPGGASYEQYF	TGCGCCAGCAGCCCAGGGGGCGCCTCCTACGAGCAGTACTTC
TRBV6-1	-	TRBJ2-5	TRBD2	CASSGRGSGRSIQETQYF	TGTGCCAGCAGTGGTAGGGGTAGCGGGAGGTCTATCCAAGAGACCCAGTACTTC
TRBV4-1	-	TRBJ1-5	-	CASSTGKNSNQPQNF	TGCGCCAGCAGCACAGGGAAAAATAGCAATCAGCCCCAGAATTTT
TRBV2	few	TRBJ2-1	-	CASTETTGSYNEQFF	TGTGCCAGCACTGAAACTACAGGTTCCTACAATGAGCAGTTCTTC
TRBV5-1	-	TRBJ2-7	TRBD1	CASSTDRGPYEQYF	TGCGCCAGCAGCACGGACAGGGGGCCCTACGAGCAGTACTTC
TRBV4-3	-	TRBJ1-1	TRBD1	CASSQVGGGGPAFF	TGCGCCAGCAGCCAAGTTGGAGGGGGCGGGCCGGCTTTCTTT
TRBV2	-	TRBJ2-5	-	CASSNGETQYF	TGTGCCAGCAGCAACGGAGAGACCCAGTACTTC
TRBV5-6	-	TRBJ1-1	-	CASSWGGEGHTEAFF	TGTGCCAGCAGCTGGGGAGGGGAGGGGCACACTGAAGCTTTCTTT
TRBV2	once	TRBJ2-3	-	CASKKYSSGVVTDTQYF	TGTGCCAGCAAAAAATACTCCTCGGGGGTAGTCACAGATACGCAGTATTTT
TRBV30	-	TRBJ1-2	-	CAWSEGSGHHINYGYTF	TGTGCCTGGAGTGAGGGGTCGGGACACCATATTAACTATGGCTACACCTTC
TRBV18	-	TRBJ2-7	-	CASSPETGSYEQYF	TGTGCCAGCTCACCAGAAACAGGGTCCTACGAGCAGTACTTC
TRBV4-1	-	TRBJ2-7	TRBD2	CASSQVETSGRADEQYF	TGCGCCAGCAGCCAAGTTGAGACTAGCGGGAGGGCCGACGAGCAGTACTTC
TRBV9	few	TRBJ2-1	TRBD1	CASSATGTEHNEQFF	TGTGCCAGCAGCGCAACCGGGACAGAACACAATGAGCAGTTCTTC
TRBV13	-	TRBJ1-2	-	CASTPQGPNNYGYTF	TGTGCCAGCACCCCACAGGGCCCCAACAACTATGGCTACACCTTC
TRBV28	-	TRBJ1-5	TRBD1	CASSTGTGNNQPQNF	TGTGCCAGCAGTACCGGGACAGGGAATAATCAGCCCCAGAATTTT
TRBV7-2	few	TRBJ2-4	TRBD1	CASSSGQGGKNIQYF	TGTGCCAGCAGCTCCGGACAGGGTGGCAAAAACATTCAGTACTTC
TRBV28	-	TRBJ1-4	-	CASGIRGGFEKLFF	TGTGCCAGCGGAATCAGGGGAGGGTTCGAAAAACTGTTTTTT
TRBV7-2	few	TRBJ1-4	-	CASSLGLHEKLFF	TGTGCCAGCAGCTTAGGGCTCCATGAAAAACTGTTTTTT
TRBV10-2	-	TRBJ2-7	TRBD2	CASSRTSGSYEQYF	TGCGCCAGCAGTCGAACTAGCGGGAGCTACGAGCAGTACTTC
TRBV27	-	TRBJ2-2	TRBD2	CASRLAGGPYTGELFF	TGTGCCAGCAGACTAGCGGGAGGGCCGTACACCGGGGAGCTGTTTTTT
TRBV15	-	TRBJ1-5	-	CATSVQTDRPQHF	TGTGCCACCAGCGTACAGACAGACCGGCCCCAGCATTTT
TRBV4-3	-	TRBJ2-5	TRBD2	CASSRTGLDAGTQYF	TGCGCCAGCAGCCGAACGGGACTAGACGCTGGGACCCAGTACTTC
TRBV7-9	few	TRBJ1-1	-	CASSLPGTEAFF	TGTGCCAGCAGCCTGCCGGGGACTGAAGCTTTCTTT
TRBV6-5	-	TRBJ2-7	TRBD2	CASSSILAGGTGEQYF	TGTGCCAGCAGTTCCATACTAGCGGGGGGAACGGGAGAGCAGTACTTC
TRBV2	-	TRBJ2-5	-	CASCTLAFETQYF	TGTGCCAGCTGTACGTTGGCCTTTGAGACCCAGTACTTC
TRBV27	-	TRBJ1-2	-	CASTQLGQGNYGYTF	TGTGCCAGCACCCAATTGGGGCAGGGGAACTATGGCTACACCTTC
TRBV11-2	-	TRBJ1-3	-	CASSSTGFSMGNTIYF	TGTGCCAGCAGCTCAACAGGTTTCAGTATGGGAAACACCATATATTTT
TRBV5-6	-	TRBJ2-7	-	CASSLVPGDMYEQYF	TGTGCCAGCAGCTTGGTCCCAGGGGATATGTACGAGCAGTACTTC
TRBV6-6	-	TRBJ2-7	TRBD1	CASSTGTGPSYEQYF	TGTGCCAGCAGCACGGGGACAGGACCTTCCTACGAGCAGTACTTC
TRBV4-1	-	TRBJ2-2	TRBD2	CASSQGVGTSGGATGELFF	TGCGCCAGCAGCCAAGGAGTAGGGACTAGCGGGGGGGCTACCGGGGAGCTGTTTTTT
TRBV9	few	TRBJ1-1	-	CASSVGQGNTEAFF	TGTGCCAGCAGCGTCGGGCAGGGGAACACTGAAGCTTTCTTT
TRBV7-9	-	TRBJ2-5	TRBD1	CASSLVTGTGGETQYF	TGTGCCAGCAGCTTAGTAACCGGGACAGGGGGAGAGACCCAGTACTTC
TRBV5-5	-	TRBJ1-6	-	CASSPTVQGRSYNSPLHF	TGTGCCAGCAGTCCGACGGTCCAGGGAAGGTCCTATAATTCACCCCTCCACTTT
TRBV10-2	-	TRBJ2-3	TRBD2	CASRDTSGGADTQYF	TGCGCCAGCAGGGACACTAGCGGGGGGGCAGATACGCAGTATTTT
TRBV7-7	once	TRBJ2-1	-	CASSIDSGTSDEQFF	TGTGCTAGCAGCATCGATTCCGGGACATCCGATGAGCAGTTCTTC
TRBV28	-	TRBJ2-5	TRBD1	CASSSTGAGETQYF	TGTGCCAGCAGTTCGACAGGGGCGGGAGAGACCCAGTACTTC
TRBV28	-	TRBJ2-1	TRBD2	CASPPNLIGRLDEQFF	TGTGCCAGCCCCCCCAATCTTATCGGGAGGCTCGATGAGCAGTTCTTC
TRBV4-1	-	TRBJ1-5	-	CASSQETRDQPQHF	TGCGCCAGCAGCCAGGAGACGCGAGATCAGCCCCAGCATTTT
TRBV30	-	TRBJ1-3	-	CAWGRVGNTIYF	TGTGCCTGGGGCAGGGTCGGAAACACCATATATTTT
TRBV10-3	-	TRBJ2-1	TRBD1	CAISEGDSAYNEQFF	TGTGCCATCAGTGAGGGGGACAGTGCCTACAATGAGCAGTTCTTC
TRBV5-4	few	TRBJ1-2	-	CASSLVGQGFIYGGYPF	TGTGCCAGCAGCTTGGTCGGTCAGGGGTTTATCTATGGTGGCTACCCCTTC
TRBV5-1	-	TRBJ2-1	-	CASSLVSIYNEQFF	TGCGCCAGCAGCTTGGTCAGTATCTACAATGAGCAGTTCTTC
TRBV4-2	once	TRBJ2-7	TRBD1	CASSQEMGQNYYEQYF	TGTGCCAGCAGCCAAGAAATGGGACAGAATTACTACGAGCAGTACTTC
TRBV5-1	once	TRBJ1-5	TRBD1	CASSALGQDNQPQHF	TGCGCCAGCAGCGCCTTAGGACAGGATAATCAGCCCCAACATTTT
TRBV20-1	-	TRBJ2-3	-	CSARGTDTQYF	TGCAGTGCTCGGGGGACAGATACGCAGTATTTT